This T cell receptor beta chain was sequenced for a study of T cells after yellow fever vaccination. Study-level points and caveats: The secondary response peaked faster, at day 5 versus 15, but was weaker.

There are a few counts of this clonotype. The antigen is undetermined. TCRdb processed the 5' RACE reads anew with MiXCR; each CDR3 protein has one entry. The sample lists 100,000 to 150,000 distinct CDR3 sequences, approximately 8.4% seen once, with 40% in the top ten. The V and J ends lost 2 bases and 5 bases respectively, with 22 bases between them. The germline CDR1 and CDR2 sequences are SGHKS and YYEKEE (reference sequence). The CDR3 is made up of 17 amino acids. The specimen comprised CD8+ T cells sorted from PBMCs, sampled on the day of the yellow fever booster vaccination. The TCR originated in a young man who received the YFV17D yellow fever vaccine. The chain combines TRBV5-5 with TRBJ2-5; tentative D call: TRBD2 (7 bases). The CDR3 loop is CASSLRGARIISETQYF. In DNA, the CDR3 is TGTGCCAGCAGCTTACGGGGGGCCCGAATTATCTCGGAGACCCAGTACTTC. Looking up the rest from reference TRBV5-5 and TRBJ2-5 gives the full variable domain: DAGVTQSPTHLIKTRGQQVTLRCSPISGHKSVSWYQQVLGQGPQFIFQYYEKEERGRGNFPDRFSARQFPNYSSELNVNALLLGDSALYLCASSLRGARIISETQYFGPGTRLLVL.